The rows below give T cell receptor beta chains drawn from one sample of a study of cytomegalovirus exposure and HLA in healthy donors. Clones were read by immunoSEQ multiplex PCR, and TCRdb kept only the in-frame ones, dropping some. The sample has around 140,000 clones, approximately 87% seen once. The specimen was PBMCs. These receptors were collected from a man aged 40-55 years in good health and CMV-seronegative. Both conserved end residues are trimmed from each CDR3. The D gene is left open where the match is weak.

V gene	J gene	D gene	CDR3 protein
TRBV11-3	TRBJ2-5	TRBD2	ASSLGTSGGNQETQY
TRBV6-1	TRBJ2-7	TRBD1	ASSAGGGQGAYEQY
TRBV28	TRBJ2-5	TRBD1	ASSLGTGVQETQY
TRBV7-6	TRBJ2-2	.	ASSERPEEDTGELF
TRBV4-1	.	TRBD2	ASSRLLGTSGNEQY
TRBV7-2	TRBJ2-1	.	ASSLARQISYNEQF
TRBV6-5	TRBJ2-1	.	ASSYRLVGNEQF
TRBV7-7	TRBJ2-1	.	ASSLELNNEQF
TRBV20-1	TRBJ1-1	.	SAFGGGEAF
TRBV28	TRBJ2-5	TRBD1	ASSTIDRAETQY
TRBV6-1	TRBJ2-7	.	ASSYDRNYYEQY
TRBV28	TRBJ2-1	.	ASSLGGGGLGAPSSYNEQF
TRBV4-1	TRBJ1-4	.	ASSQLPAVEKLF
TRBV4-3	TRBJ2-5	.	ASSQGLRETQY
TRBV19	TRBJ1-4	TRBD1	ASSRPTGDPSEKLF
TRBV29-1	TRBJ2-3	TRBD2	SAQSGGTDTQY
TRBV4-1	TRBJ1-3	TRBD1	ASSQEDRVGNTIY
TRBV19	.	.	ASSIISGQYYEQY
TRBV19	TRBJ1-5	TRBD1	ASSVRGTGSNQPQH
TRBV27	TRBJ2-1	TRBD2	ASSWTSGAEQF
TRBV7-9	TRBJ2-7	.	ASSSGAYEQY
TRBV9	TRBJ1-1	.	ASSAFPFGGRVTEAF
TRBV6-5	TRBJ1-5	TRBD1	ASSLTATGGNQPQH
TRBV9	TRBJ2-7	.	ASSEEGATQDEQY
TRBV7-6	TRBJ2-1	TRBD2	ASSPPASGGNEQF
TRBV27	TRBJ2-2	.	ASSLGARGNTGELF
TRBV5-3	TRBJ1-1	TRBD1	ARSLARDRGRWNTEAF
TRBV10-3	TRBJ1-5	.	AISGLAEGQPQH